This T cell receptor beta chain was observed in a study of shared clonotypes between healthy human individuals (TCRdb year 2020). Looking at the study overall: A few men and a couple of women, aged 18 to 49 years, made up the cohort. For each donor, three plates each were used for CD4 naive and CD4 memory, two plates were used for CD8 naive, and one plate was used for CD8 memory. To estimate repertoire size and how much clonotype sharing occurs between individuals, the study deeply sequenced the blood TCR repertoires of several healthy adults. To increase sequencing depth and limit assay-specific biases, TCR repertoire library preparation and sequencing were carried out by different laboratories using diverse techniques. Between about 0.8 and 9 billion PBMCs per donor were obtained by leukapheresis.

Using the deep immunoSEQ assay, TCR CDR3 regions were amplified from genomic DNA by multiplex PCR. For each cell subset, the extracted genomic DNA was distributed evenly across all wells of several immunoSEQ 96-well plates, and each plate served as one replicate. For sorted subsets, 150 to 250 ng genomic DNA, equal to tens of thousands of T cell genomes, was loaded into each replicate PCR. Purified libraries were measured with a Qubit 3.0 fluorometer, size-checked on a Bioanalyzer 2100, and measured again with the KAPA Library Quantification kit. Each immunoSEQ 96-well plate was sequenced on its own single-read 150-cycle Illumina NextSeq 550 flow cell. The original methods were these. Because the immunoSEQ output held only junctional sequences and lacked quality scores, the filtering could not match the filtering applied to full-length reads. Sequences were annotated with PyIR, a Python wrapper for IgBLAST v1.9, using IMGT germline references to assign V/J genes and CDR3. Any read was removed if the V/J assignment was weak (E-value above 1e-6), the CDR3 was missing, or the read contained stop codons, out-of-frame junctions, or ambiguous translated residues. V3J clonotypes were defined as sequences sharing the same inferred V gene, J gene, and CDR3 amino acid sequence. Percentage overlap between repertoires was calculated by dividing the number of shared unique clonotypes by the size of the smaller repertoire. Three approaches were used to assess repertoire richness: RTK rarefaction, the Chao1 estimator, and Recon v2.1 estimates of unobserved clonotypes. Generation probabilities for all TCRbeta clonotypes obtained by the gDNA method from several donors were computed using OLGA. The table was pulled from immuneACCESS by TCRdb, which kept in-frame rearrangements only. Such tables lose some clones; where checked, under half of the loss comes from unresolved V genes, and the rest has no known cause. The V and J calls and clone size come from that table; D and trimming were worked out from the DNA. The sample yields 2 million to 2.5 million clones; approximately 95% were counted once. The ten largest clones represent about 0.37% of the sample.

Overall results and qualifications from the work: Across a handful of donors, roughly 5.4% of naive CD4, roughly 3.5% of naive CD8, under 2.5% of memory CD4, and approximately 0.4% of memory CD8 clonotypes were shared. The small number of donors limited the genetic and exposure-history diversity represented. Larger estimated clonotype richness was generally found for naive subsets than for memory subsets. Incomplete sequencing was indicated by rarefaction of sorted-subset datasets, despite the large sequencing depth. Pairwise subsampling led to the expectation that sequencing depth would affect the degree of clonotype sharing among donors. Compared with non-shared clonotypes, the clonotypes found in all four sorted-subset donors had higher generation probabilities. Only blood was sampled, and tissue TCR repertoires likely differ from those in blood.

Healthy HIV-negative adults with no recently reported acute infections or vaccinations were included as donors. All donors were Caucasian adults living in Nashville, Tennessee, USA. CD4+ T cells were enriched through magnetic negative selection, after which naive cells were positively selected on CD45RA and the remaining negative fraction served as the memory subset. Blood was collected by leukapheresis, and PBMCs were isolated by Ficoll-Histopaque density gradient centrifugation and then cryopreserved in liquid nitrogen vapor phase. Analytical flow cytometry was used to check the purity and quantity of every magnetically sorted T cell population. Each sorted fraction had its genomic DNA isolated and then quantified by UV absorbance on a Nanodrop 2000c. A distance of 10 bases separates the germline ends of V and J, which lose 2 bases and 8 bases respectively. According to the germline V gene (reference sequence), CDR1 reads MNHEY and CDR2 reads SMNVEV. The CDR3 has 14 amino acids, counting the end cysteine and phenylalanine. Of the read, only the CDR3 DNA is kept; its 42 bases are in frame from base 1.

With regard to this clone: The antigen it binds to is not known. Per-base qualities were not stored, and no clone one base away is much larger.

The source material was naive CD4+ T cells from PBMCs. The cell subset or site label corresponds to: CD45RA+ positively selected. The V and J genes are TRBV27 and TRBJ1-6; matching of 5 bases hints at TRBD1 as the D gene. The source of this sequence is a man aged 18 to 30 in good health. Some clones in this sample may be carry-over from other donors' samples. Here is the DNA: TGTGCCAGCAGTTTAAAGACAGACCATTCACCCCTCCACTTT. Its protein product is CASSLKTDHSPLHF.